This T cell receptor (beta chain) appears in the sequencing data of a study of control samples from healthy donors and cancer patients. This CDR3 is 13 amino acids long. V dropped 0 bases and J dropped 7 bases, with 7 bases sitting between them. Germline loops: CDR1 MGHRA, CDR2 YSYEKL. Sequencing was performed with immunoSEQ multiplex PCR; in TCRdb, only in-frame clones are kept and a portion is missing. The sample has approximately 150,000 clones, more than 85% seen once. The gene calls are TRBV4-1 and TRBJ1-5; D not resolved. Sequences were obtained from blood. The source of this sequence is a woman aged 25 to 39 in good health. CDR3 DNA sequence: TGCGCCAGCAGCCAAGAAGGGCGGCAGCCCCAGCATTTT. Translated: CASSQEGRQPQHF.